These T cell receptor beta chains were read from a single sample in a study of shared clonotypes between healthy human individuals. Libraries were prepared by immunoSEQ multiplex PCR; TCRdb keeps only in-frame clonotypes and omits some of them. Of around 2.5 million clones listed, under 95% are singletons. The sample comprised naive CD4+ T cells from PBMCs. These receptor sequences come from a man younger than 35 in good health. Some clones in this sample may be carry-over from other donors' samples. Each CDR3 is given with its conserved first and last residue. A D gene is named only where the DNA matches it firmly. Rows may omit the clone size; those that give it use once, few, many or a size class.

V: TRBV6-5; size: -; D: TRBD2; J: TRBJ2-7; DNA: TGTGCCAGCAGCGGGACTAGCTCCTACGAGCAGTACTTC; CDR3: CASSGTSSYEQYF
V: TRBV5-1; size: -; D: TRBD2; J: TRBJ2-5; DNA: TGCGCCAGCAGCTTAGGACTAGCGGGAGGAGGTAGCCAAGAGACCCAGTACTTC; CDR3: CASSLGLAGGGSQETQYF
V: TRBV29-1; size: -; D: -; J: TRBJ2-5; DNA: TGCAGCGTTGACCGGGGGGCCAGGGAGACCCAGTACTTC; CDR3: CSVDRGARETQYF
V: TRBV11-2; size: -; D: TRBD1; J: TRBJ2-7; DNA: TGTGCCAGCAGCTTAGACACCGGGACAGTAAAAGGAGAGCAGTACTTC; CDR3: CASSLDTGTVKGEQYF
V: TRBV7-2; size: -; D: -; J: TRBJ2-1; DNA: TGTGCCAGCAGTACGGGCGGAACCTACAATGAGCAGTTCTTC; CDR3: CASSTGGTYNEQFF
V: TRBV7-2; size: -; D: -; J: TRBJ2-2; DNA: TGTGCCAGCAGCTTAACTACCACCCCAGTCCCCGGGGAGCTGTTTTTT; CDR3: CASSLTTTPVPGELFF
V: TRBV28; size: -; D: -; J: TRBJ1-3; DNA: TGTGCCAGCCATGGAAACACCATATATTTT; CDR3: CASHGNTIYF
V: TRBV4-1; size: once; D: TRBD1; J: TRBJ1-2; DNA: TGCGCCAGCAGCCACCTAGGGACAGGGAACTATGGCTACACCTTC; CDR3: CASSHLGTGNYGYTF
V: TRBV30; size: few; D: -; J: TRBJ1-4; DNA: TGTGCCGGGACCCAGTCATCGGATGAAAAACTGTTTTTT; CDR3: CAGTQSSDEKLFF
V: TRBV5-6; size: -; D: TRBD1; J: TRBJ2-7; DNA: TGTGCCAGCAGCCGGACAGGGACCTACGAGCAGTACTTC; CDR3: CASSRTGTYEQYF
V: TRBV9; size: -; D: TRBD2; J: TRBJ2-1; DNA: TGTGCCAGCAGCGCCGAGGATGGAGTAGCGGGAGCTTATGAGCAGTTCTTC; CDR3: CASSAEDGVAGAYEQFF
V: TRBV5-5; size: -; D: TRBD2; J: TRBJ2-1; DNA: TGTGCCAGCAGCTCGGGACTAGAAGTAAATGAGCAGTTCTTC; CDR3: CASSSGLEVNEQFF
V: TRBV18; size: -; D: TRBD1; J: TRBJ2-1; DNA: TGTGCCAGCTCACCACGGCTGACAGGGGGCGCGTTCAATGAGCAGTTCTTC; CDR3: CASSPRLTGGAFNEQFF
V: TRBV11-2; size: -; D: -; J: TRBJ2-7; DNA: TGTGCCAGCAGCTTAGCCGCACAGGGTTCCTACGAGCAGTACTTC; CDR3: CASSLAAQGSYEQYF
V: TRBV28; size: -; D: -; J: TRBJ2-1; DNA: TGTGCCAGCAGTTTATGGGACAAAGAGGGCAATGAGCAGTTCTTC; CDR3: CASSLWDKEGNEQFF
V: TRBV27; size: -; D: -; J: TRBJ2-2; DNA: TGTGCCAGCAGTTTATCCCTAATTGCCGGGGAGCTGTTTTTT; CDR3: CASSLSLIAGELFF
V: TRBV19; size: -; D: -; J: TRBJ2-5; DNA: TGTGCCAGTAGTATTCGGGGAGAGACCCAGTACTTC; CDR3: CASSIRGETQYF
V: TRBV6-1; size: -; D: TRBD2; J: TRBJ2-3; DNA: TGTGCCAGCATCCCCCTAGCGGGGCTCACAGATACGCAGTATTTT; CDR3: CASIPLAGLTDTQYF
V: TRBV11-2; size: -; D: TRBD2; J: TRBJ2-5; DNA: TGTGCCAGCAGCCTATTAGCGGGAGGCAGGGAAGAGACCCAGTACTTC; CDR3: CASSLLAGGREETQYF
V: TRBV18; size: -; D: -; J: TRBJ2-1; DNA: TGTGCCAGCTCACCAAGGGGCCTCCTATACAATGAGCAGTTCTTC; CDR3: CASSPRGLLYNEQFF
V: TRBV6-1; size: -; D: TRBD1; J: TRBJ2-7; DNA: TGTGCCAGCAGTGCCGCTCCAGGGGGAAAATACGAGCAGTACTTC; CDR3: CASSAAPGGKYEQYF
V: TRBV5-1; size: -; D: TRBD2; J: TRBJ2-7; DNA: TGCGCCAGCAGCTGGACTAGCGGGGCTCACGAGCAGTACTTC; CDR3: CASSWTSGAHEQYF
V: TRBV27; size: once; D: -; J: TRBJ2-4; DNA: TGTGCCAGCAGTCCCGTCACCGTCCGAACTTTAGCCAAAAACATTCAGTACTTC; CDR3: CASSPVTVRTLAKNIQYF
V: TRBV5-4; size: -; D: -; J: TRBJ2-2; DNA: TGTGCCAGCAGCTTGGCCCCAGGAACGAACACCGGGGAGCTGTTTTTT; CDR3: CASSLAPGTNTGELFF
V: TRBV6-1; size: -; D: TRBD1; J: TRBJ2-7; DNA: TGTGCCAGCAGTGAAGCGCCTGAGTGGACAGGGACCTACGAGCAGTACTTC; CDR3: CASSEAPEWTGTYEQYF
V: TRBV7-3; size: -; D: TRBD2; J: TRBJ2-5; DNA: TGTGCCAGCAGCTTACGTTCTAGCGGGGGCGCAGAGACCCAGTACTTC; CDR3: CASSLRSSGGAETQYF
V: TRBV7-7; size: -; D: -; J: TRBJ2-5; DNA: TGTGCCAGCAGCTTAGCTCGGGGGACCGAAGAGACCCAGTACTTC; CDR3: CASSLARGTEETQYF
V: TRBV9; size: -; D: -; J: TRBJ1-1; DNA: TGTGCCAGCAGCGTAGGCGGGGGATTCGGCACTGAAGCTTTCTTT; CDR3: CASSVGGGFGTEAFF
V: TRBV5-1; size: -; D: TRBD1; J: TRBJ2-4; DNA: TGCGCCAGCAGCTCGGGACAGGGGGCGACCAAAAACATTCAGTACTTC; CDR3: CASSSGQGATKNIQYF
V: TRBV4-2; size: -; D: -; J: TRBJ1-4; DNA: TGTGCCAGCAGCGAAAGACCCGGGATCCAGGGGGAAAAACTGTTTTTT; CDR3: CASSERPGIQGEKLFF
V: TRBV28; size: -; D: -; J: TRBJ1-2; DNA: TGTGCCAGCAGTGGAGGGTCTAACTATGGCTACACCTTC; CDR3: CASSGGSNYGYTF
V: TRBV6-5; size: -; D: -; J: TRBJ1-2; DNA: TGTGCCAGCAGTACCGGAGGGCAGATCTATGGCTACACCTTC; CDR3: CASSTGGQIYGYTF
V: TRBV5-1; size: -; D: TRBD2; J: TRBJ2-1; DNA: TGCGCCAGCTGGGGCGGGAGGTCCTACAATGAGCAGTTCTTC; CDR3: CASWGGRSYNEQFF
V: TRBV29-1; size: -; D: -; J: TRBJ2-7; DNA: TGCAGCGTTGGCCAGGCCTCCTACGAGCAGTACTTC; CDR3: CSVGQASYEQYF
V: TRBV10-3; size: -; D: TRBD1; J: TRBJ2-6; DNA: TGTGCCTCAGGGGACAGCCTGGGTCCCGTCCTGACTTTC; CDR3: CASGDSLGPVLTF
V: TRBV4-2; size: once; D: TRBD2; J: TRBJ2-3; DNA: TGTGCCAGCAGCCGGGGACTACCCAGCACAGATACGCAGTATTTT; CDR3: CASSRGLPSTDTQYF
V: TRBV9; size: -; D: -; J: TRBJ2-7; DNA: TGTGCCAGCAGCGGAGGGCAAGGCGGCAGTAACTACGAGCAGTACTTC; CDR3: CASSGGQGGSNYEQYF
V: TRBV29-1; size: -; D: -; J: TRBJ2-7; DNA: TGCAGCGTTGAGCGGGGTAACTACGAGCAGTACTTC; CDR3: CSVERGNYEQYF
V: TRBV9; size: -; D: TRBD1; J: TRBJ1-2; DNA: TGTGCCAGCAGCGTAGGACAGGGTAACTATGGCTACACCTTC; CDR3: CASSVGQGNYGYTF
V: TRBV7-9; size: -; D: TRBD1; J: TRBJ2-3; DNA: TGTGCCAGCAGCTTTATCCCGGGGGACAGGGAAGAAGATACGCAGTATTTT; CDR3: CASSFIPGDREEDTQYF
V: TRBV28; size: -; D: -; J: TRBJ2-7; DNA: TGTGCCAGCAGTCCCAGGGGGAGCGGGGCCATCTACGAGCAGTACTTC; CDR3: CASSPRGSGAIYEQYF
V: TRBV7-2; size: -; D: -; J: TRBJ1-1; DNA: TGTGCCAGCAGCTTAGGTAGAACTGAAGCTTTCTTT; CDR3: CASSLGRTEAFF
V: TRBV4-3; size: once; D: TRBD1; J: TRBJ2-1; DNA: TGCGCCAGCAGCCAAGAGAGAAGGGCAGGGGGGTTCTTC; CDR3: CASSQERRAGGFF
V: TRBV11-3; size: -; D: -; J: TRBJ1-1; DNA: TGTGCCAGCAGCTTAGATCGGACTGAAGCTTTCTTT; CDR3: CASSLDRTEAFF
V: TRBV29-1; size: -; D: TRBD2; J: TRBJ2-5; DNA: TGCAGCGTTGCCGGGACTAACCAAGAGACCCAGTACTTC; CDR3: CSVAGTNQETQYF